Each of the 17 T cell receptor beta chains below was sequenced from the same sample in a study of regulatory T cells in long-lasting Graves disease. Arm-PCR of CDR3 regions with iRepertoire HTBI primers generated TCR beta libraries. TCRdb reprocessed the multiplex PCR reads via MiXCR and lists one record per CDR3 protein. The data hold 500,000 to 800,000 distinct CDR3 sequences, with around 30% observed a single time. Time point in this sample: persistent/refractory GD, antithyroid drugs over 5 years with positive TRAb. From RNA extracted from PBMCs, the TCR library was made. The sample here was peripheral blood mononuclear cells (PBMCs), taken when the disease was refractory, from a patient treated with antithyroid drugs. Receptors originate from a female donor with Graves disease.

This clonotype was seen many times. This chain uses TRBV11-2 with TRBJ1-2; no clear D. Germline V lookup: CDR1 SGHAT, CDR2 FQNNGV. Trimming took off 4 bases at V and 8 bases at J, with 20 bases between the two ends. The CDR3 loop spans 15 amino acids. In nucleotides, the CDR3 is TGTGCCAGCAGCTCGATCCGGGCCTGGACGGACGGCTACACCTTC. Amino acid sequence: CASSSIRAWTDGYTF.

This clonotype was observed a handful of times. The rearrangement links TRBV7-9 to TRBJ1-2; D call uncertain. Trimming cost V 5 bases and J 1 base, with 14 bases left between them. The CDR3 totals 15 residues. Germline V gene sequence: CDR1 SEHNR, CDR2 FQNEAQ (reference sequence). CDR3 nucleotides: TGTGCCAGCAGCCCAACCGAGGCGTTTAACTATGGCTACACCTTC. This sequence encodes CASSPTEAFNYGYTF.

CDR3 sequence: CATSREKPQDYGYTF. CDR3 DNA sequence: TGTGCCACCAGCAGAGAAAAACCTCAAGACTATGGCTACACCTTC. This rearrangement joins TRBV15 to TRBJ1-2, with D unresolved. This CDR3 is built from 15 residues. V was clipped by 0 bases and J by 3 bases, with 11 bases between them. CDR1 is LNHNV, CDR2 YYDKDF, per germline (reference sequence).

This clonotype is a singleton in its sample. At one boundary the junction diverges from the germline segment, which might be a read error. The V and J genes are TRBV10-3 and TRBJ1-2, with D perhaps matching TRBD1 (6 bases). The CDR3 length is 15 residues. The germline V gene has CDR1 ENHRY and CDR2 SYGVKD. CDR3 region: CAISAAGTPNYGYTF. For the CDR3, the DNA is TGTGCCATCAGCGCGGCCGGGACACCTAACTACGGCTACACCTTC.

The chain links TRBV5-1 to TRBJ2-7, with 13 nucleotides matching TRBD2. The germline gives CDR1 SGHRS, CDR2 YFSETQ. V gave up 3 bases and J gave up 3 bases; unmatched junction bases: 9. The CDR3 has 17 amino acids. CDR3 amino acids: CASSSLLTSGGLYEQYF. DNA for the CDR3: TGCGCCAGCAGCTCTCTGCTGACTAGCGGGGGGCTCTACGAGCAGTACTTC.

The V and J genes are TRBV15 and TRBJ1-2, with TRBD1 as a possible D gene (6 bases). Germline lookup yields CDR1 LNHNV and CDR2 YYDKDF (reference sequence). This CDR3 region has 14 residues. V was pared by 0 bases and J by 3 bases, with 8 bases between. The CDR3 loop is CATSRDRQDYGYTF. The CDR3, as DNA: TGTGCCACCAGCAGAGATCGACAGGACTATGGCTACACCTTC. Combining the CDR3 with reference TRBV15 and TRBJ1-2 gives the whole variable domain DAMVIQNPRYQVTQFGKPVTLSCSQTLNHNVMYWYQQKSSQAPKLLFHYYDKDFNNEADTPDNFQSRRPNTSFCFLDIRSPGLGDTAMYLCATSRDRQDYGYTFGSGTRLTVV.

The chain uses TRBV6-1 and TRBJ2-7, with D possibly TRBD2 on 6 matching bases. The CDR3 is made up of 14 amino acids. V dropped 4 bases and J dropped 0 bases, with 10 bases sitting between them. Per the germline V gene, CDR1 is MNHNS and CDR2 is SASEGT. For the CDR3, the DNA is TGTGCCAGCAGTGCGAGGGGAGGCTCCTACGAGCAGTACTTC. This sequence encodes CASSARGGSYEQYF.

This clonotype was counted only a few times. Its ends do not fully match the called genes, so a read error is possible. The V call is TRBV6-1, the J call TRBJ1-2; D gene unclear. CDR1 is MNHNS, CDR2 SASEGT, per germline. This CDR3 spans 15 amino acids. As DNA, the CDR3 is TGCGCCAGCAGTGAGTCGCCCGGGCAAATTGGGGGCTACACCTTC. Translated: CASSESPGQIGGYTF.

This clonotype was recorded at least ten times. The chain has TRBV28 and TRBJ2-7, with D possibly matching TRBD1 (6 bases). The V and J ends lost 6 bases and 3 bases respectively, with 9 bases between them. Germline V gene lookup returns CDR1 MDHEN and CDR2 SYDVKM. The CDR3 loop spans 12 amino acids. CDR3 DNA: TGTGCCAGCAGCGGGGACAACTACGAGCAGTACTTC. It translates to CASSGDNYEQYF.

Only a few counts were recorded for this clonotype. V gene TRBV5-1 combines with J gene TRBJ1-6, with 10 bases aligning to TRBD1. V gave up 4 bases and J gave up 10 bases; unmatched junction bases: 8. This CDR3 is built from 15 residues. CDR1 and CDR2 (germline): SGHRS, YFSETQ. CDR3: CASSQDGTGVSPLHF. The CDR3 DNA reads TGCGCCAGCAGCCAGGACGGGACAGGGGTATCACCCCTCCACTTT.

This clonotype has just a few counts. CDR3 residues: CASSNPQKSAAGKLFF. The CDR3 DNA reads TGTGCCAGCAGCAACCCTCAAAAGAGCGCAGCCGGAAAACTGTTTTTT. The chain is built from TRBV28 and TRBJ1-4; D is unresolved. The V and J ends lost 6 bases and 10 bases respectively, with 24 bases between them. CDR1 MDHEN and CDR2 SYDVKM come from the germline V gene. The CDR3 has 16 residues.

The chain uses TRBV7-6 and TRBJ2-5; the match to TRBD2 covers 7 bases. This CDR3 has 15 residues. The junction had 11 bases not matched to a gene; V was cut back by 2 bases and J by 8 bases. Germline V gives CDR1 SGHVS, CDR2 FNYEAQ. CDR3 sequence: CASSLMSSGPGTQYF. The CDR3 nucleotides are TGTGCCAGCAGCTTAATGTCTAGCGGCCCAGGAACCCAGTACTTC.

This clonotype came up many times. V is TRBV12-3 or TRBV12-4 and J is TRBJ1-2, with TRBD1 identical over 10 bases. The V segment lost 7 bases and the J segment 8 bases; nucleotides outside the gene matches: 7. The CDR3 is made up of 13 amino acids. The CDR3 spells CASTGTGENGYTF. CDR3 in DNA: TGTGCCAGCACCGGGACAGGGGAGAACGGCTACACCTTC.

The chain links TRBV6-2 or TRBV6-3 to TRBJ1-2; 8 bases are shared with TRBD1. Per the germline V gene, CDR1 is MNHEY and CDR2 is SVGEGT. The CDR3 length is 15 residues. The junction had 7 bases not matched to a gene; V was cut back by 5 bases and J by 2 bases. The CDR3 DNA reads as TGTGCCAGCAGTGCCTCTGGACAGGGCAACTATGGCTACACCTTC. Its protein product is CASSASGQGNYGYTF.

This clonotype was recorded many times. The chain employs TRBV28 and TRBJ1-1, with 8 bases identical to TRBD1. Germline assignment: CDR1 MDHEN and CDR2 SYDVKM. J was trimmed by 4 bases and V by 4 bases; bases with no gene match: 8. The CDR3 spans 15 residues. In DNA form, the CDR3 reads TGTGCCAGCAGTTGGGACAGGATGAACCCCACTGAAGCTTTCTTT. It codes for CASSWDRMNPTEAFF.

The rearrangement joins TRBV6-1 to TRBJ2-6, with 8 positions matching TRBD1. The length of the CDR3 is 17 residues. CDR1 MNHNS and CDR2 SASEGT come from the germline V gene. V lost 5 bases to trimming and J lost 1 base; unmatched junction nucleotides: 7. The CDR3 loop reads CASSPRTGPSGANVLTF. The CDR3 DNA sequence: TGTGCCAGCAGTCCCAGGACAGGGCCTTCTGGGGCCAACGTCCTGACTTTC.

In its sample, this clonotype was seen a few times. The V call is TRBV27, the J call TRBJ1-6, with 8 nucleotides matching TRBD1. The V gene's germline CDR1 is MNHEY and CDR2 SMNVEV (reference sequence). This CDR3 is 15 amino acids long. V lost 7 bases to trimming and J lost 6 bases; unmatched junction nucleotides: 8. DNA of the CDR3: TGTGCCAGCACCAAACAGGGGGGTGGTAATTCACCCCTCCACTTT. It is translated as CASTKQGGGNSPLHF.